Listed below are T cell receptor beta chains from one sample, sequenced in a study of blood T cells in healthy people across ages. MiXCR was run by TCRdb on the 5' RACE reads, yielding one entry per CDR3 protein. The sample consists of roughly 1.4 million distinct CDR3 sequences, almost 60% of them appearing once. Sequenced material: blood. The receptors were sampled from a man in his late teens or twenties in good health. CDR3s include the opening cysteine and the closing phenylalanine or tryptophan. A D gene is named only where the DNA matches it firmly. Size is stated for part of the rows, as once, few or many counts, or as a class when the clone is expanded.

j_call v_call d_call cdr3_length clone_size cdr3_aa cdr3_nt
TRBJ1-2 TRBV5-1 NA 15 few CASSLEAGEGYGYTF TGCGCCAGCAGCTTGGAGGCAGGGGAAGGCTATGGCTACACCTTC
TRBJ2-1 TRBV4-1 NA 14 NA CASSQTAGGIEQFF TGCGCCAGCAGCCAAACGGCTGGCGGAATTGAGCAGTTCTTC
TRBJ1-1 TRBV11-2 NA 13 NA CATTPHMNTEAFF TGTGCCACAACTCCCCACATGAACACTGAAGCTTTCTTT
TRBJ1-6 TRBV10-2 TRBD1 16 NA CASTKRTGDYNSPLHF TGCGCCAGCACTAAAAGGACAGGGGATTATAATTCACCCCTCCACTTT
TRBJ2-1 TRBV18 TRBD2 18 NA CTSSPRGLAAPGKGEQFF TGTACCAGCTCACCCCGGGGACTAGCGGCCCCGGGCAAGGGTGAGCAGTTCTTC
TRBJ2-3 TRBV27 NA 14 NA CASRQGRSTDTQYF TGTGCCAGCAGACAGGGGAGGAGCACAGATACGCAGTATTTT
TRBJ2-1 TRBV7-2 NA 16 NA CASNPPNQRSNNEQFF TGTGCCAGCAACCCACCCAACCAGCGTAGCAACAATGAGCAGTTCTTC
TRBJ2-1 TRBV20-1 NA 13 NA CSARDPELDELYF TGCAGTGCTAGAGATCCGGAGCTGGACGAGCTGTACTTC
TRBJ1-2 TRBV6-2/TRBV6-3 NA 16 once CATHLSGTPSNYGYTF TGTGCCACCCACCTATCCGGGACACCTTCTAACTATGGCTACACCTTC
TRBJ2-7 TRBV4-3 NA 14 few CASSQGGSVNEQYF TGCGCCAGCAGCCAAGGAGGAAGCGTGAACGAGCAGTACTTC
TRBJ1-2 TRBV20-1 NA 12 few CSAPGTLHGYTF TGCAGTGCCCCCGGGACACTCCATGGCTACACCTTC
TRBJ2-7 TRBV10-1 TRBD2 15 NA CASSRTSGRPDEQYF TGCGCCAGCAGCAGGACTAGCGGGAGGCCGGACGAGCAGTACTTC
TRBJ2-1 TRBV6-5 NA 14 NA CASSYSAPYNEQFF TGTGCCAGCAGTTACTCGGCCCCCTACAATGAGCAGTTCTTC
TRBJ2-1 TRBV11-3 TRBD1 14 NA CASSPRDSHNEQFF TGTGCCAGCAGCCCCCGGGACAGCCACAATGAGCAGTTCTTC
TRBJ1-2 TRBV21-1 NA 13 NA CASSKRALSGYTF TGTGCCAGCAGCAAACGGGCCCTGTCCGGCTACACCTTC
TRBJ1-2 TRBV27 NA 13 few CASSPRNNYGYTF TGTGCCAGCAGCCCCCGGAACAACTATGGCTACACCTTC
TRBJ1-2 TRBV4-3 NA 15 NA CASSPIGGGLYGNTF TGCGCCAGCAGCCCCATTGGGGGGGGTCTCTATGGCAACACCTTC
TRBJ2-2 TRBV10-3 NA 15 NA CAISEAGSNTGELFF TGTGCCATCAGTGAGGCGGGTTCGAACACCGGGGAGCTGTTTTTT
TRBJ2-2 TRBV4-1 TRBD2 18 NA CASSQGPVGGRVVGELFF TGCGCCAGCAGCCAAGGCCCCGTTGGGGGGAGGGTGGTCGGGGAGCTGTTTTTT
TRBJ2-5 TRBV20-1 NA 11 NA CSARRDGEQYF TGCAGTGCTAGAAGAGATGGTGAGCAGTACTTC
TRBJ2-2 TRBV4-1 NA 15 NA CASSQVGAVAGELFF TGCGCCAGCAGCCAAGTTGGGGCGGTTGCCGGGGAGCTGTTTTTT
TRBJ1-2 TRBV7-2 NA 14 NA CASSLRATLYGYTF TGTGCCAGCAGCCTAAGGGCCACCCTCTATGGCTACACCTTC
TRBJ1-2 TRBV29-1 NA 14 NA CSVAPLHQFYGYTF TGCAGCGTTGCCCCCCTACACCAGTTCTATGGCTACACCTTC
TRBJ2-7 TRBV4-1 NA 15 NA CASSQTSSRVDEQYF TGCGCCAGCAGCCAAACCTCTTCGCGCGTGGACGAGCAGTACTTC
TRBJ1-5 TRBV4-3 NA 16 NA CASSLRHPSSNQPQHF TGCGCCAGCAGCCTTCGACATCCTTCTAGCAATCAGCCCCAGCATTTT
TRBJ2-3 TRBV6-1 TRBD2 15 NA CASSKAGGGADTQYF TGTGCCAGCAGTAAAGCGGGGGGCGGGGCAGATACGCAGTATTTT
TRBJ1-2 TRBV12-3/TRBV12-4 TRBD1 15 NA CASSHMETGDNGYTF TGTGCCAGCAGTCACATGGAGACAGGGGATAATGGCTACACCTTC
TRBJ2-1 TRBV12-3/TRBV12-4 NA 15 once CASSFLTTGYNEQFF TGTGCCAGCAGTTTTTTGACGACGGGTTACAATGAGCAGTTCTTC
TRBJ2-1 TRBV9 NA 17 once CASSVVTSQSGLGEQFF TGTGCCAGCAGCGTAGTTACTAGCCAAAGTGGGTTGGGTGAGCAGTTCTTC
TRBJ2-7 TRBV27 TRBD2 16 NA CASSLSGGGNSYEQYF TGTGCCAGCAGTCTCTCGGGCGGGGGAAATTCCTACGAGCAGTACTTC
TRBJ2-3 TRBV4-3 NA 18 few CASSQDRGRLTSSYTQYF TGCGCCAGCAGCCAAGATAGGGGACGCTTGACTAGTAGCTATACGCAGTATTTT
TRBJ1-1 TRBV18 NA 16 NA CASSPPLPVMNTEAFF TGTGCCAGCTCACCACCCCTTCCAGTCATGAACACTGAAGCTTTCTTT
TRBJ2-5 TRBV7-6 NA 15 NA CASSLEASAQETQYF TGTGCCAGCAGCTTAGAGGCTAGCGCACAAGAGACCCAGTACTTC
TRBJ2-5 TRBV12-3/TRBV12-4 NA 12 NA CAGKRAQETQYF TGTGCCGGCAAGCGAGCACAAGAGACCCAGTACTTC
TRBJ2-1 TRBV20-1 NA 17 NA CSARVSGGPAGYNEQFF TGCAGTGCTAGAGTTTCGGGTGGGCCGGCCGGGTACAATGAGCAGTTCTTC
TRBJ2-1 TRBV28 TRBD1 15 NA CASRSRDRGRNEQFF TGTGCCAGCAGATCCCGGGACAGGGGGAGGAATGAGCAGTTCTTC
TRBJ2-1 TRBV18 NA 16 NA CASSRDRPAAYNEQFF TGTGCCAGCTCACGAGACAGGCCCGCCGCGTACAATGAGCAGTTCTTC
TRBJ1-2 TRBV20-1 NA 12 few CSAPWGPGGYTF TGCAGTGCCCCTTGGGGGCCAGGCGGCTACACCTTC
TRBJ2-1 TRBV20-1 NA 15 NA CSARSLGSTYNEQFF TGCAGTGCTAGATCACTCGGAAGCACCTACAATGAGCAGTTCTTC
TRBJ2-5 TRBV25-1 NA 16 NA CASSEYRGGNQETQYF TGTGCCAGCAGTGAATATCGGGGTGGGAACCAAGAGACCCAGTACTTC
TRBJ2-1 TRBV5-1 TRBD1 15 NA CASSFRDRGVNEQFF TGCGCCAGCAGCTTCCGGGACAGGGGCGTAAATGAGCAGTTCTTC
TRBJ2-5 TRBV4-2 TRBD1 16 NA CASSQEGQGSLETQYF TGTGCCAGCAGCCAAGAGGGACAGGGGAGTTTAGAGACCCAGTACTTC
TRBJ2-2 TRBV4-2 TRBD2 17 NA CASSQGSGDGLAGELFF TGTGCCAGCAGCCAAGGGAGCGGGGATGGTTTGGCCGGGGAGCTGTTTTTT
TRBJ2-4 TRBV5-6 NA 15 NA CASSPTGVAKNIQYF TGTGCCAGCAGCCCTACCGGGGTGGCCAAAAACATTCAGTACTTC
TRBJ1-1 TRBV20-1 NA 14 few CSAPPLKPNTEAFF TGCAGTGCGCCTCCTCTTAAGCCGAACACTGAAGCTTTCTTT